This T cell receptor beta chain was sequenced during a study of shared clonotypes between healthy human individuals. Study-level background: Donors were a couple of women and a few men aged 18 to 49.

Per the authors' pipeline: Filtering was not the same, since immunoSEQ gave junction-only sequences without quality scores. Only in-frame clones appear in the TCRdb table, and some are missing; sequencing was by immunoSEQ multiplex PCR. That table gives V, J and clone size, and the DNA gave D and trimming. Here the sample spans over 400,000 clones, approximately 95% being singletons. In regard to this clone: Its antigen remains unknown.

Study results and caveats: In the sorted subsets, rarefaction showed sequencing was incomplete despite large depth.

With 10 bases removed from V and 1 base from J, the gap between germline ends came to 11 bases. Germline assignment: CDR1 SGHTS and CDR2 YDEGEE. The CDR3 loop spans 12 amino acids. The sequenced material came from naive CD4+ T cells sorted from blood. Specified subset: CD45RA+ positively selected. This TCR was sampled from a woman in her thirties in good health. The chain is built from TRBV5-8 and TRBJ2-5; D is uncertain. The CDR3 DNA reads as TGTGCCGGCGAGCTGGGCCAAGAGACCCAGTACTTC. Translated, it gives CAGELGQETQYF.